The 27 T cell receptor beta chains listed next were all sequenced from one sample in a study of blood T cell repertoires in COVID-19. The protocol was immunoSEQ multiplex PCR, while the TCRdb copy is restricted to in-frame clones and leaves out a portion. Of around 71,000 clones in the sample, around 83% were seen once. Sequencing input: peripheral blood. All receptors come from a man at least 80 years old with acute or convalescent COVID-19.

V is TRBV19 and J is TRBJ1-1, with D possibly TRBD1 on 5 matching bases. CDR3 length equals 12 residues. V lost 5 bases and J 11 bases, leaving 15 bases between the germline ends. Germline CDR1 LNHDA, CDR2 SQIVND (reference sequence). The chain's CDR3 is CASSPRGGWAFF. Here the CDR3 DNA reads TGTGCCAGTAGTCCCCGCGGGGGGTGGGCTTTCTTT.

The chain is built from TRBV5-1 and TRBJ2-7; 10 bases align to TRBD1. The CDR3 extends over 14 amino acids. Germline V lookup: CDR1 SGHRS, CDR2 YFSETQ. Trimming at V came to 3 bases and at J to 6 bases, leaving 6 bases not matched to a gene. This CDR3 is CASSSTGQGSEQYF. The CDR3 DNA follows: TGCGCCAGCAGCTCGACGGGACAGGGGTCCGAGCAGTACTTC.

The chain uses TRBV6-5 and TRBJ2-3; 10 nucleotides line up with TRBD2. After removal of 9 bases from V and 2 bases from J, the junction contained 5 bases not matched to a gene. Germline V gene sequence: CDR1 MNHEY, CDR2 SVGAGI. The CDR3 is 14 residues long. The CDR3 is CASRTSGFTDTQYF. The CDR3 nucleotides are TGTGCCAGTCGGACTAGCGGCTTCACAGATACGCAGTATTTT.

The chain joins TRBV14 to TRBJ2-5; D may be TRBD2 (5 bases). V gave up 4 bases and J gave up 5 bases, with 17 bases separating them. This CDR3 is built from 15 residues. Germline values: CDR1 SGHDN, CDR2 FVKESK. CDR3 DNA: TGTGCCAGCAGCCCCGGGATTAAGCAGTGGGAGACCCAGTACTTC. The encoded protein is CASSPGIKQWETQYF.

The J gene is TRBJ2-5, the V gene TRBV14; TRBD1 agrees at 8 bases. This CDR3 comprises 15 residues. CDR1 is SGHDN and CDR2 is FVKESK in the germline V gene. J lost 4 bases, V lost 4 bases, and 8 bases had no gene match. Written as DNA, the CDR3 is TGTGCCAGCAGCCCCCATGCAGGGGGCATAGAGACCCAGTACTTC. It codes for CASSPHAGGIETQYF.

This chain uses TRBV5-6 with TRBJ1-1; D might be TRBD1 (5 bases). Trimming removed 4 bases from V and 7 bases from J, with 8 bases in between. Germline values: CDR1 SGHDT, CDR2 YYEEEE. This CDR3 is built from 11 residues. CDR3 amino acids: CASSQGSEAFF. The CDR3 DNA reads TGTGCCAGCAGCCAGGGTAGTGAAGCTTTCTTT.

This clone was recorded only once. This chain uses TRBV12-5 with TRBJ2-5, with TRBD1 matching over 12 bases. The CDR3 consists of 19 residues. After removal of 2 bases from V and 2 bases from J, the junction contained 12 bases not matched to a gene. Per germline, CDR1 LGHNT and CDR2 FRNRAP. The CDR3 DNA follows: TGTGCTAGTGGTTTGCCTGGGACAGGGGGCGCGCCTTTTCAAGAGACCCAGTACTTC. Translating gives CASGLPGTGGAPFQETQYF.

J is TRBJ2-7 and V is TRBV6-5; 10 nucleotides match TRBD1. The CDR3 spans 13 residues. Germline V lookup: CDR1 MNHEY, CDR2 SVGAGI. Unmatched junction bases numbered 3, after V lost 7 bases and J lost 3 bases. The CDR3 here is CASTGQGGYEQYF. In DNA, the CDR3 is TGTGCCAGCACCGGACAGGGGGGCTACGAGCAGTACTTC.

In its sample, this clone was seen once. The chain joins TRBV6-5 to TRBJ1-1; D remains unclear. V lost 0 bases and J lost 1, with 6 bases in between. The germline CDR1 and CDR2 sequences are MNHEY and SVGAGI. This CDR3 has 14 residues. The CDR3 nucleotides read TGTGCCAGCAGTTACTCGAACAGGAACACTGAAGCTTTCTTT. This codes for CASSYSNRNTEAFF.

This chain links TRBV5-1 with TRBJ1-3; D is perhaps TRBD1 (6 bases). V lost 4 bases and J lost 1, with 12 bases in between. The germline CDR1 and CDR2 sequences are SGHRS and YFSETQ. The CDR3 has 15 residues. The CDR3 DNA is TGCGCCAGCAGCGCGGGAGACAGGTCTGGAAACACCATATATTTT. Its protein is CASSAGDRSGNTIYF.

The CDR3 protein is CASSQREQGRGTDTQYF. For the CDR3, the DNA is TGCGCCAGCAGCCAAAGGGAACAGGGAAGGGGTACAGATACGCAGTATTTT. This chain joins TRBV4-3 and TRBJ2-3; possibly TRBD1 for D (6 bases). Germline assignment: CDR1 LGHNA and CDR2 YSLEER. V lost 2 bases and J 3 bases, leaving 18 bases between the germline ends. This CDR3 region has 17 residues.

This clone was picked up one time. The genes are TRBV27 and TRBJ2-3; 10 bases line up with TRBD2. The CDR3 contains 14 residues. CDR1 MNHEY and CDR2 SMNVEV come from the germline V gene (reference sequence). V lost 8 bases and J lost 4; bases outside the gene matches: 6. The DNA of the CDR3 is TGTGCCAGCGGAGCGGGGGGGCCATCAGATACGCAGTATTTT. Residues: CASGAGGPSDTQYF.

This chain uses TRBV5-5 with TRBJ2-2, with D maybe TRBD1 (5 bases). The CDR3 length is 14 residues. The germline gives CDR1 SGHKS, CDR2 YYEKEE (reference sequence). V gave up 1 base and J gave up 6 bases, with 10 bases separating them. The CDR3 sequence is CASSLQGRAGELFF. The CDR3 coding sequence is TGTGCCAGCAGCTTGCAGGGTCGCGCCGGGGAGCTGTTTTTT.

V usage is TRBV4-3 and J usage is TRBJ2-7; weak D call: TRBD2 (6 bases). Germline V gene sequence: CDR1 LGHNA, CDR2 YSLEER. Trimming stripped 4 bases from V and 5 bases from J, with 18 bases between. The CDR3 contains 15 residues. CDR3 sequence (DNA): TGCGCCAGCAGCCGATCCCTGCAGGGAGGCCACGAGCAGTACTTC. Amino acid sequence: CASSRSLQGGHEQYF.

This clone has a single count. The DNA of the CDR3 is TGTGCCAGCAAGGGCGGGGGGGCCCAGAATGAGCAGTTCTTC. Protein sequence: CASKGGGAQNEQFF. The V and J genes are TRBV28 and TRBJ2-1, with 9 nucleotides matching TRBD2. V was pared by 7 bases and J by 7 bases, with 8 bases of the junction left unmatched. The CDR3 loop spans 14 amino acids. Germline CDR1 is MDHEN and CDR2 is SYDVKM. Looking up the rest from reference TRBV28 and TRBJ2-1 gives the full variable domain: DVKVTQSSRYLVKRTGEKVFLECVQDMDHENMFWYRQDPGLGLRLIYFSYDVKMKEKGDIPEGYSVSREKKERFSLILESASTNQTSMYLCASKGGGAQNEQFFGPGTRLTVL.

The chain employs TRBV5-1 and TRBJ1-1; D is ambiguous. Trimming pared 0 bases from V and 7 bases from J, leaving 13 bases between. The CDR3 is made up of 14 amino acids. Germline V gene data show CDR1 as SGHRS and CDR2 as YFSETQ. CDR3 amino acids: CASSLAKSRDEAFF. CDR3 nucleotide sequence: TGCGCCAGCAGCTTGGCGAAATCGCGGGATGAAGCTTTCTTT.

The chain uses TRBV19 and TRBJ1-5; D uncertain. V dropped 1 base and J dropped 3 bases, with 13 bases sitting between them. Germline loops: CDR1 LNHDA, CDR2 SQIVND (reference sequence). The CDR3 is 16 amino acids. As DNA, the CDR3 is TGTGCCAGTAGTATAGGAACAGTGTCGCTCAATCAGCCCCAGCATTTT. This encodes CASSIGTVSLNQPQHF. Variable domain in full (rest from reference TRBV19 and TRBJ1-5): DGGITQSPKYLFRKEGQNVTLSCEQNLNHDAMYWYRQDPGQGLRLIYYSQIVNDFQKGDIAEGYSVSREKKESFPLTVTSAQKNPTAFYLCASSIGTVSLNQPQHFGDGTRLSIL.

The chain uses TRBV3-1 (or the pseudogene TRBV3-2) and TRBJ2-7; weak D call: TRBD1 (5 bases). The germline V gene has CDR1 LGHDT and CDR2 YNNKEL (reference sequence). The CDR3 length is 14 residues. Between the trimmed V and J ends, which lost 0 bases and 3 bases, there was a span of 9 bases. CDR3 residues: CASSQEQGRYEQYF. CDR3 bases: TGTGCCAGCAGCCAAGAGCAGGGCCGCTACGAGCAGTACTTC.

The gene calls are TRBV19 and TRBJ2-7, with TRBD2 identical over 13 bases. The J segment lost 1 base and the V segment lost 5 bases, leaving 5 bases of the junction unmatched. Germline V gives CDR1 LNHDA, CDR2 SQIVND (reference sequence). The CDR3 extends over 16 amino acids. The CDR3 nucleotides read TGTGCCAGTAGTGAGGGACTAGCGGGACCGTCCTACGAGCAGTACTTC. Its protein product is CASSEGLAGPSYEQYF.

On this clone: Other DNA sequences in the same sample also yield this CDR3. This chain's CDR3 is CASSLRGPNEKLFF. In DNA, the CDR3 is TGTGCCAGCAGTTTAAGGGGCCCCAATGAAAAACTGTTTTTT. The V call is TRBV28, the J call TRBJ1-4; tentatively, D is TRBD1 (5 bases). The CDR3 runs to 14 residues. V was clipped by 2 bases and J by 5 bases, with 9 bases between them. Germline loops: CDR1 MDHEN, CDR2 SYDVKM.

The chain recombines TRBV27 with TRBJ2-6; 8 nucleotides agree with TRBD1. Per the germline V gene, CDR1 is MNHEY and CDR2 is SMNVEV (reference sequence). This CDR3 has 19 amino acids. V shed 5 bases, J shed 1 base, and the junction held 13 bases outside the gene matches. CDR3 DNA sequence: TGTGCCAGCAGTCCACGGACAGGGCAATTCGGTTCTGGGGCCAACGTCCTGACTTTC. Its translation: CASSPRTGQFGSGANVLTF.

This chain uses TRBV6-5 with TRBJ1-2, with D hard to call. With 2 bases removed from V and 2 bases from J, the gap between germline ends came to 3 bases. Germline CDR1 MNHEY, CDR2 SVGAGI. The CDR3 has 12 amino acids. In DNA form, the CDR3 reads TGTGCCAGCAGTTACCAGAACTATGGCTACACCTTC. Its protein product is CASSYQNYGYTF.

The gene calls are TRBV7-8 and TRBJ2-3; TRBD2 agrees at 8 bases. Trimming removed 1 base from V and 1 base from J; junction bases left unmatched: 7. Germline V CDR1 and CDR2: SGHVS, FQNEAQ. The CDR3 is made up of 17 amino acids. The CDR3, as DNA: TGTGCCAGCAGCTTAGATGTAGCGGGAAGGGGCACAGATACGCAGTATTTT. As protein: CASSLDVAGRGTDTQYF.

This rearrangement joins TRBV11-1 to TRBJ1-1; D is uncertain. This CDR3 is built from 11 residues. Germline V gene data show CDR1 as SGHAT and CDR2 as FQDESV (reference sequence). Between the trimmed V and J ends, which lost 8 bases and 6 bases, there was a span of 10 bases. CDR3 bases: TGTGCCAGCCGAGGCCGAGCTGAAGCTTTCTTT. Its protein is CASRGRAEAFF.

The rearrangement uses TRBV27 and TRBJ2-2; 7 nucleotides match TRBD2. The germline V gene encodes CDR1 MNHEY and CDR2 SMNVEV (reference sequence). The CDR3 is made up of 16 amino acids. V gave up 6 bases and J gave up 7 bases; unmatched junction bases: 14. CDR3 loop: CASSSAAAGVNGELFF. CDR3 nucleotides: TGTGCCAGCAGCTCCGCGGCGGCGGGAGTTAACGGGGAGCTGTTTTTT.

This chain links TRBV5-1 with TRBJ2-3; TRBD1 aligns across 9 bases. Germline CDR1 SGHRS, CDR2 YFSETQ. Trimming at V came to 5 bases and at J to 4 bases, leaving 17 bases not matched to a gene. CDR3 length: 18 amino acids. The CDR3 nucleotides read TGCGCCAGCAGAGAAGGTCCCAACAGGGGGCGTTTGGCAGATACGCAGTATTTT. It is translated as CASREGPNRGRLADTQYF.

This chain connects TRBV28 to TRBJ1-5; D not certain. Germline lookup yields CDR1 MDHEN and CDR2 SYDVKM. The CDR3 has 10 amino acids. V lost 5 bases and J lost 16, with 12 bases in between. CDR3 amino acids: CASSGWTEHF. The CDR3 region has the DNA TGTGCCAGCAGTGGGTGGACTGAACATTTT.